This T cell receptor (beta chain) stems from a study of T cell changes during pregnancy in multiple sclerosis (dated by TCRdb to about 2019). Background on the whole study: The study examined how the T cell repertoire changed over the course of pregnancy in women with multiple sclerosis.

The library was built by means of the immunoSEQ multiplex PCR assay. As stored in TCRdb, this immuneACCESS dataset retains in-frame rearrangements with V and J assigned. A fraction of the clones does not appear; measured against another copy, unresolved V genes explain less than half of the discrepancy, and the remainder lacks a known reason. The sample table lists some 36,000 clones, more than 75% of them with a count of one. In total, the top ten clones hold 3.5% to 4.5% of the sample. Measured from the cysteine to the phenylalanine, the CDR3 is 15 residues long. Solely the CDR3 DNA is kept, with 45 bases framed from the first base. CDR1 is given as SGDLS and CDR2 as YYNGEE, both from the germline V gene. This clone was seen once. The antigen it recognizes is unknown. The input lacks base qualities; no much larger clone sits a single base away.

The material sequenced was peripheral blood, taken in the second trimester of pregnancy. The chain uses TRBV9 and TRBJ2-5, with 9 central nucleotides matching TRBD1. The DNA end is more similar to TRBJ2-7, so the J call may be wrong. The sequence derives from a female donor in good health, enrolled as a control in a pregnancy study. The CDR3 in this case is CASSAGQGISYEQYF. The nucleotide sequence reads TGTGCCAGCAGCGCCGGACAGGGGATTTCCTACGAGCAGTACTTC.